Below, 17 T cell receptor beta chains from the same sample are listed, as sequenced in a study of OX40 agonist ivuxolimab in advanced cancers. Data came from immunoSEQ multiplex PCR; TCRdb stores just in-frame clones and leaves some out. The table includes about 17,000 clones, roughly four fifths detected once. The starting material was CD4+ or CD8+ T cells sorted from blood, obtained in a trial of the OX40 agonist ivuxolimab. The receptors come from an adult with an advanced solid tumor such as melanoma, head and neck, liver or kidney cancer.

The CDR3 sequence is CARTLRGPTEAFF. DNA of the CDR3: TGTGCCAGAACCCTCCGGGGGCCCACTGAAGCTTTCTTT. The chain carries TRBV7-5 and TRBJ1-1. TRBV7-5 is reported as a pseudogene. The length of the CDR3 is 13 residues.

The V and J genes are TRBV5-1 and TRBJ2-3; 7 positions agree with TRBD2. V was pared by 0 bases and J by 2 bases, with 6 bases of the junction left unmatched. Germline CDR1 SGHRS, CDR2 YFSETQ. There are 16 residues in the CDR3. This CDR3 reads CASSLGLAAPTDTQYF. Here the CDR3 DNA reads TGCGCCAGCAGCTTGGGCCTAGCGGCCCCCACAGATACGCAGTATTTT.

This chain joins TRBV19 and TRBJ1-5; D is ambiguous. The CDR3 consists of 14 residues. The V end lost 3 bases, the J end lost 0 bases, and 6 bases lay between the germline ends. Germline assignment: CDR1 LNHDA and CDR2 SQIVND (reference sequence). This CDR3 reads CASSIPYSNQPQHF. CDR3 coding DNA: TGTGCCAGTAGTATCCCCTATAGCAATCAGCCCCAGCATTTT.

This clone was counted once. This chain links TRBV13 with TRBJ2-5, with a tentative D call TRBD1 (6 bases). The V end was cut by 4 bases, the J end by 4 bases, with 16 bases between. The CDR3 consists of 15 residues. Looked up from germline, CDR1 is PRHDT and CDR2 is FYEKMQ (reference sequence). The CDR3 loop reads CASSSTGLVVETQYF. CDR3 sequence (DNA): TGTGCCAGCAGCTCTACAGGGTTGGTAGTAGAGACCCAGTACTTC.

The V call is TRBV6-1, the J call TRBJ2-5; 11 bases match TRBD2. Germline V gene lookup returns CDR1 MNHNS and CDR2 SASEGT. The V segment lost 7 bases and the J segment 3 bases; nucleotides outside the gene matches: 7. There are 15 residues in the CDR3. The CDR3 sequence: CASTLSTSGKETQYF. CDR3 nucleotide sequence: TGTGCCAGCACACTATCGACTAGCGGGAAAGAGACCCAGTACTTC.

V is TRBV27 and J is TRBJ1-1; TRBD1 aligns across 8 bases. The CDR3 sequence is 14 residues long. The germline V gene has CDR1 MNHEY and CDR2 SMNVEV (reference sequence). V gave up 3 bases and J gave up 5 bases; unmatched junction bases: 5. CDR3: CASSLSRGLTEAFF. In DNA, the CDR3 is TGTGCCAGCAGTTTGTCCAGGGGGCTTACTGAAGCTTTCTTT.

This chain uses TRBV7-2 with TRBJ1-2; D is possibly TRBD1 (5 bases). The CDR3 extends over 15 amino acids. Germline assignment: CDR1 SGHTA and CDR2 FQGNSA. V lost 2 bases to trimming and J lost 8 bases, with 18 bases between them. As DNA, the CDR3 is TGTGCCAGCAGCTTATCAGGGATCCAGATCTGGGGCTACACCTTC. It is translated as CASSLSGIQIWGYTF.

The chain carries TRBV30 and TRBJ1-2; D is perhaps TRBD1 (5 bases). This CDR3 has 19 residues. The V end lost 0 bases, the J end lost 0 bases, and 23 bases lay between the germline ends. CDR1 and CDR2 from the germline V gene are GTSNPN and SVGIG (reference sequence). As DNA, the CDR3 is TGTGCCTGGAGTGTGAGCCGGACACCGACCAGCCTAGCTAACTATGGCTACACCTTC. The encoded protein is CAWSVSRTPTSLANYGYTF. The entire variable domain, with the rest obtained from reference TRBV30 and TRBJ1-2, is as follows: SQTIHQWPATLVQPVGSPLSLECTVEGTSNPNLYWYRQAAGRGLQLLFYSVGIGQISSEVPQNLSASRPQDRQFILSSKKLLLSDSGFYLCAWSVSRTPTSLANYGYTFGSGTRLTVV.

The J gene is TRBJ2-3, the V gene TRBV29-1, with D unclear. The CDR3 runs to 12 residues. V shed 4 bases and J shed 5 bases, with 10 bases lying between them. Germline V gene data show CDR1 as SQVTM and CDR2 as ANQGSEA. The CDR3 protein is CSVGSSRDTQYF. CDR3 DNA: TGCAGCGTTGGGAGCAGCCGAGATACGCAGTATTTT.

The V call is TRBV4-3, the J call TRBJ2-1, with TRBD2 matching over 10 bases. V was clipped by 11 bases and J by 6 bases; unmatched bases: 10. Germline assignment: CDR1 LGHNA and CDR2 YSLEER. CDR3 length: 14 residues. DNA for the CDR3: TGCGCCCCCTCGTCAGCGGGAGGGCCCAATGAGCAGTTCTTC. Protein: CAPSSAGGPNEQFF.

The rearrangement uses TRBV7-2 and TRBJ2-7, with TRBD1 identical over 10 bases. Per the germline V gene, CDR1 is SGHTA and CDR2 is FQGNSA. With 5 bases clipped from V and 0 bases from J, the junction kept 10 bases outside the gene matches. There are 17 residues in the CDR3. The CDR3: CASSLRQGAISSYEQYF. CDR3 DNA: TGTGCCAGCAGCCTTCGACAGGGGGCGATCAGCTCCTACGAGCAGTACTTC.

The rearrangement links TRBV19 to TRBJ2-2, with 14 bases aligning to TRBD2. Germline trimming cut 3 bases from V and 7 bases from J; bases unmatched to any gene: 13. Germline V CDR1 and CDR2: LNHDA, SQIVND (reference sequence). The CDR3 extends over 19 amino acids. The CDR3 DNA sequence: TGTGCCAGTAGTATCGAAAGACTAGCGGGAGGGCTGAATATCGGGGAGCTGTTTTTT. This sequence encodes CASSIERLAGGLNIGELFF.

The gene calls are TRBV7-8 and TRBJ2-2; D not resolved. This CDR3 comprises 15 residues. Germline CDR1 reads SGHVS; CDR2 reads FQNEAQ. With 8 bases removed from V and 5 bases from J, the gap between germline ends came to 18 bases. The CDR3: CASYTLRSETGELFF. DNA of the CDR3: TGTGCCAGCTACACTTTAAGGAGCGAGACCGGGGAGCTGTTTTTT. Full variable domain (remainder filled in from reference TRBV7-8 and TRBJ2-2): GAGVSQSPRYKVAKRGQDVALRCDPISGHVSLFWYQQALGQGPEFLTYFQNEAQLDKSGLPSDRFFAERPEGSVSTLKIQRTQQEDSAVYLCASYTLRSETGELFFGEGSRLTVL.

J is TRBJ1-1 and V is TRBV14; unclear D gene. Germline values: CDR1 SGHDN, CDR2 FVKESK. Trimming cost V 4 bases and J 1 base, with 7 bases left between them. This CDR3 is built from 13 residues. The CDR3 DNA follows: TGTGCCAGCAGCCCCGAAGCGAACACTGAAGCTTTCTTT. Encoded protein: CASSPEANTEAFF.

The chain combines TRBV4-2 with TRBJ1-2; D is ambiguous. Germline V gene lookup returns CDR1 LGHNA and CDR2 YNFKEQ. This CDR3 has 15 residues. V lost 0 bases, J lost 4 bases, and 12 bases lay in between. In nucleotides, the CDR3 is TGTGCCAGCAGCCAAGAGGGGTGGCTAAGCTATGGCTACACCTTC. Translated: CASSQEGWLSYGYTF.

The V gene is TRBV28, the J gene TRBJ1-5; no clear D gene. CDR1 and CDR2 from the germline V gene are MDHEN and SYDVKM. V gave up 5 bases and J gave up 9 bases, with 14 bases separating them. This CDR3 is 13 amino acids long. DNA for the CDR3: TGTGCCAGCAGTCCGAAGAGGGAGCGGCCCCAGCATTTT. Protein: CASSPKRERPQHF.

The rearrangement uses TRBV2 and TRBJ2-7; 9 bases are a match to TRBD1. With 10 bases clipped from V and 3 bases from J, the junction kept 1 base outside the gene matches. Per the germline V gene, CDR1 is SNHLY and CDR2 is FYNNEI. The CDR3 has 11 amino acids. The CDR3 DNA sequence: TGTGCCACGGGACAGGGCTACGAGCAGTACTTC. Translating gives CATGQGYEQYF. Complete variable domain (other parts from reference TRBV2 and TRBJ2-7): EPEVTQTPSHQVTQMGQEVILRCVPISNHLYFYWYRQILGQKVEFLVSFYNNEISEKSEIFDDQFSVERPDGSNFTLKIRSTKLEDSAMYFCATGQGYEQYFGPGTRLTVT.